The T cell receptor (beta chain) under discussion was sequenced for a study of monozygotic twins with inflammatory bowel disease. Study outcomes and limitations: The analysis did not separate different T cell subtypes. IBD patients share fewer clonotypes with other people than healthy twins do, especially with disease activity.

Making each TCR library took approximately 3.5 ug of total RNA. Addition of UMIs with a 6-nucleotide sample barcode was achieved by template switching. TCRdb derives one entry per CDR3 protein from the 5' RACE reads, leaving out DNA. In total, the table holds some 90,000 distinct CDR3 sequences. With respect to this clonotype: Its specificity is unknown.

The CDR3 loop spans 14 amino acids. The sample was blood. This receptor was obtained from a human donor with ulcerative colitis or Crohn's disease, or a healthy co-twin of an affected twin (not recorded which). This chain joins TRBV12-3 or TRBV12-4 and TRBJ2-7; the TRBD1 assignment by TCRdb is unverifiable without DNA. The CDR3 region is CASSLGSGIYEQYF.